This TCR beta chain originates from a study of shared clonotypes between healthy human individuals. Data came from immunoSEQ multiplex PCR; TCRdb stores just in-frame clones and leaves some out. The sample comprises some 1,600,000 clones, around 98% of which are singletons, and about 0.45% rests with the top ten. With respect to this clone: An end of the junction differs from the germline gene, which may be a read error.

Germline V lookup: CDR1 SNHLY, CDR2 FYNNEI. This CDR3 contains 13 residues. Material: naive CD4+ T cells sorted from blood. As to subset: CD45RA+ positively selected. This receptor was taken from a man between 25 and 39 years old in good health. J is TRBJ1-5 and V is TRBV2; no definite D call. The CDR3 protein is CASREVGEQPQHF. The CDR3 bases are TGTGCCAGCAGGGAAGTGGGAGAACAGCCCCAGCATTTT.